Listed here are 13 T cell receptor beta chains from one sample, sequenced in a study of blood T cell repertoires in COVID-19. This table comes from immunoSEQ multiplex PCR, and its TCRdb copy is limited to in-frame clones, with some not included. Here the sample spans around 98,000 clones, approximately 84% being singletons. Input material: peripheral blood. The receptors derive from a woman aged 55-75 years with acute or convalescent COVID-19.

This clone was detected only a few times. The V and J genes are TRBV4-1 and TRBJ1-1, with D uncertain. V was pared by 0 bases and J by 1 base, with 6 bases between. Germline V gene sequence: CDR1 MGHRA, CDR2 YSYEKL. This CDR3 region has 14 residues. CDR3: CASSQDSPNTEAFF. As DNA, the CDR3 is TGCGCCAGCAGCCAAGATAGCCCGAACACTGAAGCTTTCTTT.

The rearrangement joins TRBV5-1 to TRBJ2-7; tentative D call: TRBD1 (5 bases). The CDR3 covers 14 residues. V lost 3 bases and J 3 bases, leaving 13 bases between the germline ends. Germline CDR1 and CDR2: SGHRS and YFSETQ. The CDR3 DNA is TGCGCCAGCAGCTCGGAAGGTCAGGGCTACGAGCAGTACTTC. This gives the protein CASSSEGQGYEQYF.

V gene TRBV6-2 or TRBV6-3 combines with J gene TRBJ2-3; 9 positions agree with TRBD2. Germline V gene sequence: CDR1 MNHEY, CDR2 SVGEGT. This CDR3 has 15 residues. Trimming removed 5 bases from V and 3 bases from J; junction bases left unmatched: 6. The CDR3 coding sequence is TGTGCCAGCAGTACACCAGCGGGGGGTACAGATACGCAGTATTTT. Translation gives CASSTPAGGTDTQYF.

The rearrangement uses TRBV30 and TRBJ2-3; D unclear. The V end lost 2 bases, the J end lost 0 bases, and 9 bases lay between the germline ends. CDR1 is GTSNPN, CDR2 SVGIG, per germline (reference sequence). The CDR3 is made up of 14 amino acids. The CDR3 here is CAWSHDSSTDTQYF. The CDR3, as DNA: TGTGCCTGGAGTCACGACTCGAGCACAGATACGCAGTATTTT.

J is TRBJ1-1 and V is TRBV29-1, with D perhaps TRBD1 (5 bases). V lost 5 bases and J lost 5, with 15 bases in between. Germline loops: CDR1 SQVTM, CDR2 ANQGSEA. This CDR3 is 13 amino acids long. The chain's CDR3 is CSVSGSRGTEAFF. CDR3 in DNA: TGCAGCGTTAGCGGGTCTCGGGGGACTGAAGCTTTCTTT. Supplemented by reference TRBV29-1 and TRBJ1-1, the full variable domain reads SAVISQKPSRDICQRGTSLTIQCQVDSQVTMMFWYRQQPGQSLTLIATANQGSEATYESGFVIDKFPISRPNLTFSTLTVSNMSPEDSSIYLCSVSGSRGTEAFFGQGTRLTVV.

V is TRBV18 and J is TRBJ1-1, with no clear D. The CDR3 consists of 14 residues. V lost 4 bases and J 4 bases, leaving 13 bases between the germline ends. Germline V CDR1 and CDR2: KGHSH, LQKENI. CDR3 sequence reads: CASSREASGTEAFF. CDR3 bases: TGTGCCAGCTCACGGGAGGCCTCGGGCACTGAAGCTTTCTTT.

This clone occurred once. The J gene is TRBJ1-2, the V gene TRBV2; perhaps TRBD1 as D (5 bases). CDR3 length equals 13 residues. The V and J ends lost 8 bases and 4 bases respectively, with 14 bases between them. Looked up from germline, CDR1 is SNHLY and CDR2 is FYNNEI. In DNA, the CDR3 is TGTGCCAGCCAAGGGGTGATTGGCTATGGCTACACCTTC. It codes for CASQGVIGYGYTF.

The chain couples TRBV7-3 to TRBJ2-1, with no clear D. The germline V gene has CDR1 SGHTA and CDR2 FQGTGA. This CDR3 is 14 amino acids long. Trimming removed 2 bases at V and 7 bases at J, with 12 bases between. CDR3 sequence: CASSLGFAGNEQFF. CDR3 bases: TGTGCCAGCAGCTTAGGGTTCGCCGGGAATGAGCAGTTCTTC.

The chain recombines TRBV7-9 with TRBJ1-2; 9 bases align to TRBD1. Germline-derived CDR1 and CDR2 are SEHNR and FQNEAQ (reference sequence). CDR3 length: 18 amino acids. The V and J ends lost 6 bases and 4 bases, in that order; junction bases with no gene match: 18. This CDR3 reads CASSPSRSGGQGIYGYTF. CDR3 coding DNA: TGTGCCAGCAGTCCGTCTAGGTCTGGAGGACAGGGGATCTATGGCTACACCTTC. The full variable domain, rest sourced from reference TRBV7-9 and TRBJ1-2, is DTGVSQNPRHKITKRGQNVTFRCDPISEHNRLYWYRQTLGQGPEFLTYFQNEAQLEKSRLLSDRFSAERPKGSFSTLEIQRTEQGDSAMYLCASSPSRSGGQGIYGYTFGSGTRLTVV.

The chain recombines TRBV18 with TRBJ2-3; perhaps TRBD1 as D (6 bases). This CDR3 is 15 amino acids long. From germline, CDR1 is KGHSH and CDR2 LQKENI. V gave up 2 bases and J gave up 2 bases, with 11 bases separating them. The CDR3 DNA reads TGTGCCAGCTCACCAATGCAGGGGACCACAGATACGCAGTATTTT. It translates to CASSPMQGTTDTQYF.

V and J are TRBV7-2 and TRBJ2-7; tentative D call: TRBD2 (6 bases). Germline CDR1 SGHTA, CDR2 FQGNSA. The CDR3 contains 15 residues. Between the trimmed V and J ends, which lost 2 bases and 2 bases, there was a span of 13 bases. CDR3 sequence reads: CASSLLGGDPYEQYF. CDR3 coding DNA: TGTGCCAGCAGCTTATTGGGCGGGGACCCCTACGAGCAGTACTTC.

As concerns this clone: The junction departs from germline at one end; a sequencing error may be responsible. V usage is TRBV19 and J usage is TRBJ1-4; D gene uncertain. This CDR3 has 8 residues. The germline CDR1 and CDR2 sequences are LNHDA and SQIVND (reference sequence). The DNA for the CDR3 is TGTGCCAGTCCTGGTCGACTGTTT. Encoded protein: CASPGRLF.

Of note for this clone: Additional DNA sequences in this sample encode the identical CDR3. The chain links TRBV2 to TRBJ1-5, with 8 bases fitting TRBD1. Germline V lookup: CDR1 SNHLY, CDR2 FYNNEI. This CDR3 region has 13 residues. Losses at the gene ends were 4 bases for V and 4 bases for J; bases not matched to a gene: 0. The CDR3 coding sequence is TGTGCCAGCAGTGGGACAGGGAATCAGCCCCAGCATTTT. Amino acids: CASSGTGNQPQHF.